The clone carrying this T cell receptor beta chain has just a few counts. Its specificity is not known. Sequencing was performed with immunoSEQ multiplex PCR; in TCRdb, only in-frame clones are kept and a portion is missing. The sample gives under 55,000 clones, about 68% of which show up once; 25% to 35% is in the top ten. This sample stems from a study of vaccination effects on CD4 cells after COVID-19. Trimming stripped 3 bases from V and 1 base from J, with 4 bases between. Germline CDR1 is KGHSH and CDR2 is LQKENI. This CDR3 is 13 amino acids long. After expansion with viral peptide pools in the ViraFEST assay, antigen-specific CD4+ T cells were sequenced. CD4+ T cells were isolated after 10 days of culture. A positive SARS-CoV-2 PCR test fell between March and December 2020.

This clonotype was obtained from a human donor who had a prior SARS-CoV-2 infection. V usage is TRBV18 and J usage is TRBJ1-5; D not resolved. Here the sequenced sample was CD4+ T cells from PBMCs cultured with a peptide pool, taken before COVID-19 vaccination. CDR3 in amino acids: CASSPDSNQPQHF. The CDR3 DNA sequence: TGTGCCAGCTCACCGGACAGCAATCAGCCCCAGCATTTT.